The source of this T cell receptor (beta chain) is a study of cytotoxic CD8 clonotypes in ibrutinib-treated CLL. Broader study findings: In comparison with age-matched healthy donors, baseline clonality was higher and tracked circulating CD8+ T-cell counts.

Concerning this clone itself: The antigen is unknown.

V gave up 1 base and J gave up 2 bases; unmatched junction bases: 9. The CDR3 length is 17 residues. Germline CDR1 reads SGHVS; CDR2 reads FQNEAQ. Some clones are missing from TCRdb's copy, which holds only in-frame ones; the method was immunoSEQ multiplex PCR. The repertoire holds 150,000 or so clones, with 84% as singletons. Specimen: PBMCs, collected after 24 months of ibrutinib treatment. This receptor was identified in a human donor with chronic lymphocytic leukemia. The chain combines TRBV7-8 with TRBJ2-7, with 9 bases lining up with TRBD2. DNA of the CDR3: TGTGCCAGCAGCTTAGTCCCTAGCGGGACCCAAGCCTACGAGCAGTACTTC. Translating gives CASSLVPSGTQAYEQYF.